One and the same sample provided the 22 T cell receptor beta chains below, sequenced in a study of beta chain features in type 1 diabetes. Whole-study findings and limits: Shorter TCRB CDR3s, moderately but significantly so, were found in Type 1 diabetes patients in all four CD4+ subsets.

As every portion of the isolated RNA was reverse transcribed, the sequencing read expressed TCRB transcripts. Generated by immunoSEQ multiplex PCR, the TCRdb table keeps only in-frame clones and is missing some. This table holds roughly 400,000 clones, 9.5% to 10% found once. No antigen is known for these receptors. Sequencing used central memory CD4+ T cells from blood. These TCRs come from a man under 40 with type 1 diabetes.

This clone was seen once. J is TRBJ2-7 and V is TRBV6-1, with 8 bases identical to TRBD1. The CDR3 is 14 residues long. Germline V lookup: CDR1 MNHNS, CDR2 SASEGT. V lost 1 base, J lost 2 bases, and 1 base stayed unmatched. CDR3 sequence (DNA): TGTGCCAGCAGTGAAGGGACAGGGACCTACGAGCAGTACTTC. Translation gives CASSEGTGTYEQYF.

This clone was seen a handful of times. The V call is TRBV6-5, the J call TRBJ2-3, with 8 positions matching TRBD2. The CDR3 length is 14 residues. The V and J ends lost 2 bases and 8 bases, in that order; junction bases with no gene match: 6. The germline V gene has CDR1 MNHEY and CDR2 SVGAGI. The CDR3 loop is CASSYGTRGSTQYF. CDR3 sequence (DNA): TGTGCCAGCAGTTACGGGACTAGAGGATCTACGCAGTATTTT.

This clone was seen a handful of times. The chain recombines TRBV6-5 with TRBJ1-1; D not resolved. This CDR3 spans 12 amino acids. Trimming pared 7 bases from V and 4 bases from J, leaving 10 bases between. Germline lookup yields CDR1 MNHEY and CDR2 SVGAGI. In DNA form, the CDR3 reads TGTGCCAGCAATAAACCCGGCACTGAAGCTTTCTTT. Translated: CASNKPGTEAFF.

The chain is built from TRBV10-2 and TRBJ1-2; the D is unclear. The V gene lost 2 bases and the J gene lost 2 bases, with 9 bases spanning the gap. The CDR3 sequence is 14 residues long. The V gene's germline CDR1 is WSHSY and CDR2 SAAADI. The CDR3 loop reads CASSEASGNYGYTF. The DNA of the CDR3 is TGCGCCAGCAGTGAGGCCTCGGGGAACTATGGCTACACCTTC.

The rearrangement uses TRBV2 and TRBJ2-7; maybe TRBD1 (6 bases). This CDR3 has 14 amino acids. Germline assignment: CDR1 SNHLY and CDR2 FYNNEI. The V gene lost 7 bases and the J gene lost 0 bases, with 13 bases spanning the gap. CDR3 in amino acids: CASTRRDISYEQYF. CDR3 sequence (DNA): TGTGCCAGCACCCGCCGGGACATCTCCTACGAGCAGTACTTC.

This sequence joins TRBV4-3 and TRBJ1-2, with 7 bases identical to TRBD1. The CDR3 consists of 13 residues. Germline CDR1 LGHNA, CDR2 YSLEER. V was pared by 2 bases and J by 7 bases, with 4 bases of the junction left unmatched. CDR3 sequence reads: CASSQRAGGGYTF. Here the CDR3 DNA reads TGCGCCAGCAGCCAAAGGGCAGGGGGTGGCTACACCTTC.

The chain joins TRBV5-4 to TRBJ2-3; 10 bases agree with TRBD2. The CDR3 consists of 19 residues. CDR1 is SGHNT, CDR2 YYREEE, per germline (reference sequence). V lost 0 bases to trimming and J lost 0 bases; unmatched junction nucleotides: 10. The DNA for the CDR3 is TGTGCCAGCAGCTTGGTGGCTAGCGGGAGCCCTCTTAGCACAGATACGCAGTATTTT. It translates to CASSLVASGSPLSTDTQYF.

A note on this clone: The sample contains more than one DNA sequence encoding this CDR3. In DNA form, the CDR3 reads TGTGCCAGCTCTCCTGATAGCTCCTACGAGCAGTACTTC. It is translated as CASSPDSSYEQYF. This sequence joins TRBV18 and TRBJ2-7; D remains unclear. Per the germline V gene, CDR1 is KGHSH and CDR2 is LQKENI. The CDR3 contains 13 residues. Trimming took off 6 bases at V and 0 bases at J, with 9 bases between the two ends. Full variable domain (rest looked up from reference TRBV18 and TRBJ2-7): NAGVMQNPRHLVRRRGQEARLRCSPMKGHSHVYWYRQLPEEGLKFMVYLQKENIIDESGMPKERFSAEFPKEGPSILRIQQVVRGDSAAYFCASSPDSSYEQYFGPGTRLTVT.

This clone was detected a few times. The chain recombines TRBV21-1 with TRBJ1-5. TRBV21-1 is a listed pseudogene. The CDR3 totals 14 residues. Written as DNA, the CDR3 is TGTGCCACCCGGGGGCTTCCTCCCAATCAGCCCCAGCATTTT. This sequence encodes CATRGLPPNQPQHF.

This chain connects TRBV5-1 to TRBJ2-2, with 8 nucleotides matching TRBD1. The CDR3 consists of 15 residues. Looked up from germline, CDR1 is SGHRS and CDR2 is YFSETQ. Unmatched junction bases numbered 2, after V lost 4 bases and J lost 0 bases. The CDR3 sequence is CASSPGQANTGELFF. CDR3 coding DNA: TGCGCCAGCAGCCCGGGACAGGCGAACACCGGGGAGCTGTTTTTT. Full variable domain (rest looked up from reference TRBV5-1 and TRBJ2-2): KAGVTQTPRYLIKTRGQQVTLSCSPISGHRSVSWYQQTPGQGLQFLFEYFSETQRNKGNFPGRFSGRQFSNSRSEMNVSTLELGDSALYLCASSPGQANTGELFFGEGSRLTVL.

The rearrangement uses TRBV19 and TRBJ1-1; D gene unclear. The CDR3 covers 15 residues. The ends were cut back, 9 bases at V and 5 bases at J, with 22 bases in the middle. Germline assignment: CDR1 LNHDA and CDR2 SQIVND (reference sequence). The CDR3 protein is CASAYSGPAGTEAFF. In DNA, the CDR3 is TGTGCCAGCGCCTACAGCGGGCCAGCGGGGACTGAAGCTTTCTTT.

The chain is built from TRBV18 and TRBJ2-7, with D perhaps assigned TRBD1 or TRBD2 (5 bases each). V was cut by 5 bases and J by 3 bases, with 11 bases left in between. The germline gives CDR1 KGHSH, CDR2 LQKENI. The CDR3 has 13 residues. CDR3 loop: CASSGGYDYEQYF. CDR3 in DNA: TGTGCCAGCTCAGGGGGATACGACTACGAGCAGTACTTC.

This clone occurred a few times. The gene calls are TRBV28 and TRBJ2-7; D may correspond to TRBD1 or TRBD2 (5 bases each). This CDR3 region has 12 residues. Looked up from germline, CDR1 is MDHEN and CDR2 is SYDVKM. V gave up 8 bases and J gave up 6 bases, with 14 bases separating them. The CDR3 region has the DNA TGTGCCAGCCAAGTTCTGAGGGGCGAGCAGTACTTC. Residues: CASQVLRGEQYF.

This clone has ten or more counts. The chain combines TRBV11-2 with TRBJ2-7, with D hard to call. Germline V lookup: CDR1 SGHAT, CDR2 FQNNGV. The CDR3 covers 11 residues. Trimming stripped 4 bases from V and 2 bases from J, with 3 bases between. The CDR3 DNA is TGTGCCAGCAGCTCCGCCTACGAGCAGTACTTC. This translates into CASSSAYEQYF.

The rearrangement links TRBV11-2 to TRBJ1-2; TRBD1 might be the D (6 bases). In germline, CDR1 is SGHAT, CDR2 FQNNGV. V was pared by 5 bases and J by 8 bases, with 21 bases between. The CDR3 loop spans 15 amino acids. CDR3 protein: CASSPGSGGPRGYTF. The CDR3, as DNA: TGTGCCAGCAGCCCAGGGTCCGGGGGGCCGCGGGGCTACACCTTC.

The J gene is TRBJ2-4, the V gene TRBV28; TRBD2 agrees at 8 bases. With V trimmed by 7 bases and J by 1 base, 3 bases remained unmatched. CDR1 is MDHEN and CDR2 is SYDVKM in the germline V gene. This CDR3 spans 14 amino acids. The CDR3 loop is CASTPGGAKNIQYF. The CDR3 DNA reads TGTGCCAGCACCCCGGGAGGGGCCAAAAACATTCAGTACTTC.

The chain employs TRBV4-1 and TRBJ1-2, with 9 bases identical to TRBD1. The CDR3 has 16 residues. CDR1 is MGHRA, CDR2 YSYEKL, per germline. Trimming at V came to 0 bases and at J to 5 bases, leaving 7 bases not matched to a gene. In DNA form, the CDR3 reads TGCGCCAGCAGCCAAGAGTGGGTTGGGACAGGGTATGGCTACACCTTC. It codes for CASSQEWVGTGYGYTF.

This clone was seen a handful of times. The chain links TRBV7-2 to TRBJ2-1; TRBD1 agrees at 11 bases. CDR1 is SGHTA, CDR2 FQGNSA, per germline. The CDR3 is 16 residues long. Losses at the gene ends were 0 bases for V and 8 bases for J; bases not matched to a gene: 6. This CDR3 reads CASSLAGTGGFHEQFF. The CDR3 DNA is TGTGCCAGCAGCTTAGCAGGGACAGGGGGGTTCCATGAGCAGTTCTTC.

This clone has only a few counts. The chain couples TRBV5-4 to TRBJ2-1; D is unresolved. The CDR3 runs 14 residues. Trimming left V 0 bases short and J 8 bases short, with 12 bases between. Per the germline V gene, CDR1 is SGHNT and CDR2 is YYREEE (reference sequence). CDR3 nucleotides: TGTGCCAGCAGCTTGGCGTTAAGGGCTTATGAGCAGTTCTTC. It specifies CASSLALRAYEQFF.

This clone was observed many times. This chain connects TRBV28 to TRBJ2-7; TRBD2 aligns across 7 bases. CDR3 length equals 15 residues. From germline, CDR1 is MDHEN and CDR2 SYDVKM. The V and J ends lost 7 bases and 1 base, in that order; junction bases with no gene match: 10. The CDR3 sequence: CASIQAGTTSYEQYF. CDR3 DNA sequence: TGTGCCAGCATCCAAGCGGGAACGACTTCCTACGAGCAGTACTTC. Using reference TRBV28 and TRBJ2-7 for the parts outside the CDR3, the full variable domain is DVKVTQSSRYLVKRTGEKVFLECVQDMDHENMFWYRQDPGLGLRLIYFSYDVKMKEKGDIPEGYSVSREKKERFSLILESASTNQTSMYLCASIQAGTTSYEQYFGPGTRLTVT.

This clone was observed a few times. This chain links TRBV2 with TRBJ1-2; TRBD1 matches 9 bases. J lost 3 bases, V lost 8 bases, and 4 bases had no gene match. The CDR3 extends over 13 amino acids. CDR1 and CDR2 (germline): SNHLY, FYNNEI. The CDR3: CASAQGADYGYTF. CDR3 nucleotide sequence: TGTGCCAGCGCACAGGGGGCAGACTATGGCTACACCTTC.

The genes are TRBV29-1 and TRBJ2-1; TRBD2 agrees at 10 bases. Germline loops: CDR1 SQVTM, CDR2 ANQGSEA. J lost 7 bases, V lost 7 bases, and 13 bases had no gene match. There are 15 residues in the CDR3. This CDR3 reads CSGRGASGRENEQFF. CDR3 nucleotide sequence: TGCAGCGGGAGAGGGGCTAGCGGGAGAGAAAATGAGCAGTTCTTC.